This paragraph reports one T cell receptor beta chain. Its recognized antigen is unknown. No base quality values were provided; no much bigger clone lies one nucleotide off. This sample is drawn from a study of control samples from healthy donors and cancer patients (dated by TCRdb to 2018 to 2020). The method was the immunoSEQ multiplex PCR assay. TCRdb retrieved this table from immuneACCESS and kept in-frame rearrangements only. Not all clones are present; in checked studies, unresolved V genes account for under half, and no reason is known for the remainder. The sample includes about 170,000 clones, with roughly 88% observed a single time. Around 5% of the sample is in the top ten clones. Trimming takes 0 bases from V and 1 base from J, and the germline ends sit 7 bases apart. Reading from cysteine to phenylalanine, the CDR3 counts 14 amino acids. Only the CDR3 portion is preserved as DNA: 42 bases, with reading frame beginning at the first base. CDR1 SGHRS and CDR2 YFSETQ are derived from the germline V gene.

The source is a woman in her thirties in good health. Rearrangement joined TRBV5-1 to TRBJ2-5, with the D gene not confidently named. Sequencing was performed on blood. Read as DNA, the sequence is TGCGCCAGCAGCTTGGAACAGCTCCAAGAGACCCAGTACTTC. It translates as CASSLEQLQETQYF.